This T cell receptor (beta chain) was recovered during a study of blood T cell repertoires in COVID-19. Study-wide background: Sites in the United States, Italy and Spain provided acute and convalescent COVID-19 samples.

CDR3 length equals 13 residues. Germline CDR1 KGHDR, CDR2 SFDVKD. With 10 bases removed from V and 3 bases from J, the gap between germline ends came to 12 bases. In the authors' methods: How many nucleated cells were present was estimated from reference gene primer amplification. Sequencing used immunoSEQ multiplex PCR; TCRdb keeps in-frame clones, though not all of them. That table supplies the V and J calls and clone size; D and trimming were determined from the DNA. The sample holds tens of thousands of clones; around 82% are singletons and the top ten take approximately 27%. This clonotype originated in a human donor in a cohort sampled during active COVID-19. The sequenced material came from peripheral blood. The V call is TRBV24-1, the J call TRBJ2-1; no reliable D call. The CDR3 sequence: CATSRGGYNEQFF. DNA for the CDR3: TGTGCCACGTCCCGCGGCGGCTACAATGAGCAGTTCTTC.